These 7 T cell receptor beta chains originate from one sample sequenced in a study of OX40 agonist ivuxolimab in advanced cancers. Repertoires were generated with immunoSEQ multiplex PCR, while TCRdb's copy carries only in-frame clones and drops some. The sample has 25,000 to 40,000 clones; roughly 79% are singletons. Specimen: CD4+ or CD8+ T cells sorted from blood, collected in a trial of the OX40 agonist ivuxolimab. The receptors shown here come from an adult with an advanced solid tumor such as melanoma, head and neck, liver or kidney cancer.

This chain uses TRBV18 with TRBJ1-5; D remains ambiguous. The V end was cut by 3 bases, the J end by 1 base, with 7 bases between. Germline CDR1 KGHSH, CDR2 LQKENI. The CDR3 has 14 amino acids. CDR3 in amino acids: CASSPRASNQPQHF. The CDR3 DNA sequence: TGTGCCAGCTCACCGAGGGCGAGCAATCAGCCCCAGCATTTT. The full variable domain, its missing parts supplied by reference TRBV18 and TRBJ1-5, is NAGVMQNPRHLVRRRGQEARLRCSPMKGHSHVYWYRQLPEEGLKFMVYLQKENIIDESGMPKERFSAEFPKEGPSILRIQQVVRGDSAAYFCASSPRASNQPQHFGDGTRLSIL.

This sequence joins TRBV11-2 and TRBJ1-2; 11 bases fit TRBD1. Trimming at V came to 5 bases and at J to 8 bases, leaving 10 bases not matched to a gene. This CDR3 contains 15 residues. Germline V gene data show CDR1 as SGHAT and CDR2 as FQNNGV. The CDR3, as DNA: TGTGCCAGCAGCCCGAACCCCGGGACAGGGGGAGGCTACACCTTC. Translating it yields CASSPNPGTGGGYTF.

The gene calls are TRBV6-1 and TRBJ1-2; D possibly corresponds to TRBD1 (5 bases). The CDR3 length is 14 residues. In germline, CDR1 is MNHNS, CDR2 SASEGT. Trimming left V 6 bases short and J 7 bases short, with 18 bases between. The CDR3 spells CASRPGWGGGGYTF. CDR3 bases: TGTGCCAGCAGGCCCGGGTGGGGCGGTGGTGGCTACACCTTC.

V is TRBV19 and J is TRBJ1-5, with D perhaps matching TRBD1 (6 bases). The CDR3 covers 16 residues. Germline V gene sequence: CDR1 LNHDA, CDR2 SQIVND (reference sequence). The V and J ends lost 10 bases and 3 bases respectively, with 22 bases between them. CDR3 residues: CATNLGGAGLNQPQHF. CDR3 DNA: TGTGCCACTAACTTGGGGGGCGCCGGCCTCAATCAGCCCCAGCATTTT. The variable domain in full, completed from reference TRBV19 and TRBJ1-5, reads DGGITQSPKYLFRKEGQNVTLSCEQNLNHDAMYWYRQDPGQGLRLIYYSQIVNDFQKGDIAEGYSVSREKKESFPLTVTSAQKNPTAFYLCATNLGGAGLNQPQHFGDGTRLSIL.

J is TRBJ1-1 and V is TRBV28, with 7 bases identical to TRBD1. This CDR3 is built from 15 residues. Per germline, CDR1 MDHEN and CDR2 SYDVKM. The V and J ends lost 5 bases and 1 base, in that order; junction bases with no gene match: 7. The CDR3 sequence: CASSPHRGRNTEAFF. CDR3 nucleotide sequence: TGTGCCAGCAGTCCTCACAGGGGAAGGAACACTGAAGCTTTCTTT.

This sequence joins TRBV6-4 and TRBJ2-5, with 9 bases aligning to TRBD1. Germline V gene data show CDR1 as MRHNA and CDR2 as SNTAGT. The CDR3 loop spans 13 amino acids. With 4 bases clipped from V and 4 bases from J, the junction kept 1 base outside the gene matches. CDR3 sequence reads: CASSADRGETQYF. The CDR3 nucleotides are TGTGCCAGCAGTGCGGACAGGGGAGAGACCCAGTACTTC.

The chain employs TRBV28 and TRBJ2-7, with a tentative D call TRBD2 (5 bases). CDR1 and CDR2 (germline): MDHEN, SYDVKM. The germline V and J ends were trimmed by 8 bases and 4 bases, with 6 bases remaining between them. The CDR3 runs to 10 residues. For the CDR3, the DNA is TGTGCCAGCGGGAGTTACGAGCAGTACTTC. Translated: CASGSYEQYF.